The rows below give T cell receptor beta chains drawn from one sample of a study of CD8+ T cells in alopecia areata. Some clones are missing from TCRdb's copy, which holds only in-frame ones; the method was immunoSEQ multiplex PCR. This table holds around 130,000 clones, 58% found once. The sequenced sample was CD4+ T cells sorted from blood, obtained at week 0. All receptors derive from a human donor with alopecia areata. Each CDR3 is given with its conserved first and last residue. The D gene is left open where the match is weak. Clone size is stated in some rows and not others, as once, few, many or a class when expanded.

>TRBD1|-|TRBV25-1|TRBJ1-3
TGTGCCAGCAGTGACGGGGGGACAGCGATATATTTT
CASSDGGTAIYF
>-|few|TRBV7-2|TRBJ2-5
TGTGCCAGCAGCTTAGACCCTTATCAAGAGACCCAGTACTTC
CASSLDPYQETQYF
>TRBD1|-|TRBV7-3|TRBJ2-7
TGTGCCAGCAGCCGTGACAGGGCCTCCTACGAGCAGTACTTC
CASSRDRASYEQYF
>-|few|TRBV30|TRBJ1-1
TGTGCCTGGAGTTACAGGGACGCCGGGGCTTTCTTT
CAWSYRDAGAFF
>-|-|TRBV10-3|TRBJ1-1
TGTGCCATCAGTGAGCAGGCTTTGAACACTGAAGCTTTCTTT
CAISEQALNTEAFF
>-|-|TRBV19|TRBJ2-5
TGTGCCAGTAGTTCCGGGACGTCAGAGACCCAGTACTTC
CASSSGTSETQYF
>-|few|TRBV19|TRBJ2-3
TGTGCCAGTAAAAAGGCTCGGGGGCGCGGAGATACGCAGTATTTT
CASKKARGRGDTQYF
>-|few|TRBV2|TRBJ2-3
TGTGCCAGCAGTGAACAACTAGCATGGAGCACAGATACGCAGTATTTT
CASSEQLAWSTDTQYF
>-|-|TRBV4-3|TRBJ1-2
TGCGCCAGCAGCCTCAATTCGATCGGTATCAACTATGGCTACACCTTC
CASSLNSIGINYGYTF
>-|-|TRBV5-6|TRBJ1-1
TGTGCCAGCAGCACCGGGGACGGCCGGAAAGCTTTCTTT
CASSTGDGRKAFF
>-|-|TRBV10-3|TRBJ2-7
TGTGCCATCAGTGAGTCGAGGGTCGGGACGGTCTCCTACGAGCAGTACTTC
CAISESRVGTVSYEQYF
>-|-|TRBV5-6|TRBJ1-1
TGTGCCAGCAGCTTGGTCGATCGGGTCACTGAAGCTTTCTTT
CASSLVDRVTEAFF
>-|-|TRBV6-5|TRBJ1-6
TGTGCCAGCAACTTGGGGGGCCCCAATTCACCCCTCCACTTT
CASNLGGPNSPLHF
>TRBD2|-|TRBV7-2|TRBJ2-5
TGTGCCAGCAGCCCCGGGACTAGCGGGGGCCCATTGCAAGAGACCCAGTACTTC
CASSPGTSGGPLQETQYF
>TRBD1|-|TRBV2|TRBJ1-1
TGTGCCAGCAGGCAGACAGGGAGGAACACTGAAGCTTTCTTT
CASRQTGRNTEAFF
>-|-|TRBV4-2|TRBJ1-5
TGTGCCAGCACCTCCGACGGCGGTAATCAGCCCCAGCATTTT
CASTSDGGNQPQHF
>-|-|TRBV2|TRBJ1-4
TGTGCCAGCAGAAACGACAGACTTAATGAAAAACTGTTTTTT
CASRNDRLNEKLFF
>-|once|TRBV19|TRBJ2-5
TGTGCCAGTAGTGAACAAGGACAAGAGACCCAGTACTTC
CASSEQGQETQYF
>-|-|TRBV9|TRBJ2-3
TGTGCCAGCAGCTCCCGGACCGGGACTTGGGGTTCTGTAACGAATACGCAGTATTTT
CASSSRTGTWGSVTNTQYF
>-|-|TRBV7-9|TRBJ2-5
TGTGCCAGCAGCCAGAGGGACGGGGGTAGGTCGGCGGGAGAGACCCAGTACTTC
CASSQRDGGRSAGETQYF
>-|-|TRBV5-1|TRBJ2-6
TGCGCCAGCAGGACCCAGGGTTCTGGGGCCAACGTCCTGACTTTC
CASRTQGSGANVLTF
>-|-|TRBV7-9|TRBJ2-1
TGTGCCAGCAGGCCCGGGACTTGGGGCAATGAGCAGTTCTTC
CASRPGTWGNEQFF
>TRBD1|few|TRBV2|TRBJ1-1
TGTGCCAGCAGTAAGACAGGGGCGCGCGAAGCTTTCTTT
CASSKTGAREAFF
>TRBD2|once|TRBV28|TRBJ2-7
TGTGCCAGCAGTTTTCCTGTACGGAGTTCAGCGGGGGCGGCCACCTACGAGCAGTACTTC
CASSFPVRSSAGAATYEQYF
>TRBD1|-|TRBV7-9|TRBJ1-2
TGTGCCAGCAGCTTACAGCGGACAGGGGGCCTTTCGGCGAACTATGGCTACACCTTC
CASSLQRTGGLSANYGYTF
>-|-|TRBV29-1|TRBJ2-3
TGCAGCGTTGAAGATCGTGGGGGCCCCACTAGCACAGATACGCAGTATTTT
CSVEDRGGPTSTDTQYF
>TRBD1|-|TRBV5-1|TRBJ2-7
TGCGCCAGCAGCCCGGGGACAGGGGACCCCTACGAGCAGTACTTC
CASSPGTGDPYEQYF
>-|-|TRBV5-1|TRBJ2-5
TGCGCCAGCAGCTCGGGGTACCAAGAGACCCAGTACTTC
CASSSGYQETQYF
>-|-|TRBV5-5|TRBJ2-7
TGTGCCAGCAGCGTGGACGGGAACTCCTACGAGCAGTACTTC
CASSVDGNSYEQYF
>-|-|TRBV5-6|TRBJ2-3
TGTGCCAGCAGCTTCTGGGGACCTAGCACAGATACGCAGTATTTT
CASSFWGPSTDTQYF
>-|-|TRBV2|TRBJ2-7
TGTGCCAGCAGGTCGACGGGTGAGCAGTACTTC
CASRSTGEQYF
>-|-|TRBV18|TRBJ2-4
TGTGCCAGCTCACCCGAGGATTGGGGAGAAAACATTCAGTACTTC
CASSPEDWGENIQYF
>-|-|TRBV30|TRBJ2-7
TGTGCCTGGAGTGTACGTAATGGTATGGGCTACGAGCAGTACTTC
CAWSVRNGMGYEQYF
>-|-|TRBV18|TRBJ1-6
TGTGCCAGCTCACCACAGGACGGGGGCAATAATTCACCCCTCCACTTT
CASSPQDGGNNSPLHF
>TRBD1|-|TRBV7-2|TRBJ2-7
TGTGCCAGCAGCTTCGGACAGGGGGCGCGTTACGAGCAGTACTTC
CASSFGQGARYEQYF
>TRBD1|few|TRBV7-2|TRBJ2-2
TGTGCCAGCAGTCCCGACAGGGGGGGCACCGGGGAGCTGTTTTTT
CASSPDRGGTGELFF
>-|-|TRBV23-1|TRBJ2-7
TGCGCCAGCAGTCATAATACAGAGGGGGGTAGTTCCGAGCAGTACTTC
CASSHNTEGGSSEQYF
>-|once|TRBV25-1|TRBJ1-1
TGTGCCAGCAGTGAATATGACAGCTCGAACACTGAAGCTTTCTTT
CASSEYDSSNTEAFF
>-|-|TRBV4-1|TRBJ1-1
TGCGCCAGCAGCTTGAAATCCGACACTGAAGCTTTCTTT
CASSLKSDTEAFF
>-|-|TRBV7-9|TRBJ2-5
TGTGCCAGCAGCTTAGCGGGTCAGGGTCAGGAGACCCAGTACTTC
CASSLAGQGQETQYF
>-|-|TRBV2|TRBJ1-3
TGTGCCAGCAGTGAATGGGGACGAGGGAGCGGAAACACCATATATTTT
CASSEWGRGSGNTIYF
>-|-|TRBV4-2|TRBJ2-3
TGTGCCAGCAGCCAAGTTCTAGTGGGAGGAGATACGCAGTATTTT
CASSQVLVGGDTQYF
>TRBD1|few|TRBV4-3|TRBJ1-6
TGCGCCAGCAGCCAAACGTCGACAGGGTCTCGAGCGGCCTATAATTCACCCCTCCACTTT
CASSQTSTGSRAAYNSPLHF
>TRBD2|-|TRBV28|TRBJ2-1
TGTGCCAGCAGTTTAGGCGGGAGGTCGCAGTTCTTC
CASSLGGRSQFF